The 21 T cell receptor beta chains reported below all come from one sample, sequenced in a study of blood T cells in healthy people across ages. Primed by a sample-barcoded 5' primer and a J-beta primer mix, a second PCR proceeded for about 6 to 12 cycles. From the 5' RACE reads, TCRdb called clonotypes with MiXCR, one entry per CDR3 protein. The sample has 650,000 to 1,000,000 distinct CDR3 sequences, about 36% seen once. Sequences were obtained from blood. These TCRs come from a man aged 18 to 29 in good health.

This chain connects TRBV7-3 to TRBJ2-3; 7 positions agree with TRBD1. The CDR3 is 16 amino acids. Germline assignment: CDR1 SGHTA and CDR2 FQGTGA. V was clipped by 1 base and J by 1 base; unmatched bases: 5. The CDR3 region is CASSLRGGGGTDTQYF. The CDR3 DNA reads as TGTGCCAGCAGCTTAAGAGGGGGCGGTGGCACAGATACGCAGTATTTT.

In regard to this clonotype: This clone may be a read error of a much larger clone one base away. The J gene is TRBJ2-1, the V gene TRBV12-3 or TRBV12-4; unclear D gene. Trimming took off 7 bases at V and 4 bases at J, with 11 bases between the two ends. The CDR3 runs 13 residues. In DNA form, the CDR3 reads TGTGCCAGCATTCCCACAGCATACAATGAGCAGTTCTTC. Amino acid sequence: CASIPTAYNEQFF.

The CDR3 DNA is TGTGCCAGCAGCAAGAAGGGAATAGCGGTCCAAGAGACCCAGTACTTC. Translated: CASSKKGIAVQETQYF. The rearrangement uses TRBV11-2 and TRBJ2-5, with D tentatively TRBD2 (6 bases). The CDR3 is 16 residues long. Germline lookup yields CDR1 SGHAT and CDR2 FQNNGV. V lost 5 bases and J lost 1, with 17 bases in between.

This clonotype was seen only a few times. The DNA of the CDR3 is TGTGCCAGCAGTTTATTCCAGGGAGGTCCCTACGAGCAGTACTTC. It codes for CASSLFQGGPYEQYF. J is TRBJ2-7 and V is TRBV27, with TRBD2 as a possible D gene (6 bases). V lost 1 base and J lost 2, with 12 bases in between. The CDR3 runs 15 residues. CDR1 and CDR2 from the germline V gene are MNHEY and SMNVEV (reference sequence).

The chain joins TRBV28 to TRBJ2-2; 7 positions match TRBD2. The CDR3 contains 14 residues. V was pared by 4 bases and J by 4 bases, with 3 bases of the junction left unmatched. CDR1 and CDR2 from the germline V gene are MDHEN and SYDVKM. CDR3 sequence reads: CASSWAGVTGELFF. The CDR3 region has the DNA TGTGCCAGCAGTTGGGCGGGGGTCACCGGGGAGCTGTTTTTT.

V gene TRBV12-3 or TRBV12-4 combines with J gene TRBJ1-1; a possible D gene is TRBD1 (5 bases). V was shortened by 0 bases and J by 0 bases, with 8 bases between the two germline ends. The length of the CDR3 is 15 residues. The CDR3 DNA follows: TGTGCCAGCAGTTTAGCACCAGGGATGAACACTGAAGCTTTCTTT. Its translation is CASSLAPGMNTEAFF.

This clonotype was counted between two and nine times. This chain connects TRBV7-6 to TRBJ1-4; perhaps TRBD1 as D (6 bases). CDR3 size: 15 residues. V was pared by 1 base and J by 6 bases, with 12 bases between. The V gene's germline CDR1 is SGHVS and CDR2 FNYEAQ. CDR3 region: CASSLGGRTDEKLFF. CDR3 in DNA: TGTGCCAGCAGCTTAGGGGGCAGGACAGATGAAAAACTGTTTTTT. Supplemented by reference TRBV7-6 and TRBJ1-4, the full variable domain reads GAGVSQSPRYKVTKRGQDVALRCDPISGHVSLYWYRQALGQGPEFLTYFNYEAQQDKSGLPNDRFSAERPEGSISTLTIQRTEQRDSAMYRCASSLGGRTDEKLFFGSGTQLSVL.

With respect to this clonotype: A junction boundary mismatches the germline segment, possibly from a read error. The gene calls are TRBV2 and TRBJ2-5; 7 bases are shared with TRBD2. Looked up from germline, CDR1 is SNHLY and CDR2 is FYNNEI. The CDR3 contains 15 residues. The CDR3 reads CACSEYAGDQETPYF. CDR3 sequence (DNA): TGTGCCTGCAGTGAATACGCGGGGGACCAAGAGACCCCGTACTTC. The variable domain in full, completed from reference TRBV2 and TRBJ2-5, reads EPEVTQTPSHQVTQMGQEVILRCVPISNHLYFYWYRQILGQKVEFLVSFYNNEISEKSEIFDDQFSVERPDGSNFTLKIRSTKLEDSAMYFCACSEYAGDQETPYFGPGTRLLVL.

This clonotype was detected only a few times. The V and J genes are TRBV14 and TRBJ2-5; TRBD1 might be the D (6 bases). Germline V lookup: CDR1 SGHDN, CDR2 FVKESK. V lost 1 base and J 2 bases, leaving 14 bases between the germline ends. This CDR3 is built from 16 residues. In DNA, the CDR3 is TGTGCCAGCAGCCAAGTTTCGGGACACCTTCAAGAGACCCAGTACTTC. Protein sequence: CASSQVSGHLQETQYF.

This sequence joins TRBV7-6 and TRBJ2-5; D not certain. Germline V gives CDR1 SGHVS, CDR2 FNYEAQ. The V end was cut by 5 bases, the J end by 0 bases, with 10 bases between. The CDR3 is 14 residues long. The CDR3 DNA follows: TGTGCCAGCAGCCCGGAGTCGTACCAAGAGACCCAGTACTTC. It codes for CASSPESYQETQYF.

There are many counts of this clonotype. CDR3 in amino acids: CASSENGAEQYF. The CDR3, as DNA: TGTGCCAGCAGTGAAAATGGGGCCGAGCAGTACTTC. V usage is TRBV25-1 and J usage is TRBJ2-7; possibly TRBD1 for D (5 bases). CDR1 and CDR2 (germline): MGHDK, SYGVNS. V lost 2 bases and J lost 6, with 8 bases in between. The length of the CDR3 is 12 residues.

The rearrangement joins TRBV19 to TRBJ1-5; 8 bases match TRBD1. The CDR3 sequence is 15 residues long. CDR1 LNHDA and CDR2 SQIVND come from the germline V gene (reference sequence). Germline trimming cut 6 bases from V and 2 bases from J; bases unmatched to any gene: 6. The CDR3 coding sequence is TGTGCCAGTAGGACTCAGACAGGGGGCAATCAGCCCCAGCATTTT. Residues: CASRTQTGGNQPQHF.

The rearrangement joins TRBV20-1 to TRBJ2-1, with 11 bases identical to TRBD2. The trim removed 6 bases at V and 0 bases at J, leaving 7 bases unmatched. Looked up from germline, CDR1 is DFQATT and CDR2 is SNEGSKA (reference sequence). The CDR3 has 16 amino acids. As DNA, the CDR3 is TGCAGTGCCGGGACTAGCGGATGGAGCTCCTACAATGAGCAGTTCTTC. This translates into CSAGTSGWSSYNEQFF.

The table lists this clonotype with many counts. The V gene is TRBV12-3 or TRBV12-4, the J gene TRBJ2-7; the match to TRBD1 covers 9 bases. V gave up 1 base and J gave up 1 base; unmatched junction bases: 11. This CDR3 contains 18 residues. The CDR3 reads CASSLVYFRDRVSYEQYF. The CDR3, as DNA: TGTGCCAGCAGTTTAGTTTATTTTAGGGACAGGGTTTCCTACGAGCAGTACTTC.

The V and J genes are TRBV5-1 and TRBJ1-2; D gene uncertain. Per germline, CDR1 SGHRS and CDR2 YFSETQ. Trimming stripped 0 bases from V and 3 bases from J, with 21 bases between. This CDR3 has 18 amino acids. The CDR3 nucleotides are TGCGCCAGCAGCTTGGCCGGTACCGTCCGGTTTGGGGACTATGGCTACACCTTC. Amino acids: CASSLAGTVRFGDYGYTF.

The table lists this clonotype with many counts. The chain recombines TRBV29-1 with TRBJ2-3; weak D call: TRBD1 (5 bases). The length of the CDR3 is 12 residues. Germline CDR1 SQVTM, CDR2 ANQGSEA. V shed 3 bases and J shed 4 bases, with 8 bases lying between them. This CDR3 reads CSVETAPDTQYF. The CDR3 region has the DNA TGCAGCGTTGAGACAGCCCCAGATACGCAGTATTTT.

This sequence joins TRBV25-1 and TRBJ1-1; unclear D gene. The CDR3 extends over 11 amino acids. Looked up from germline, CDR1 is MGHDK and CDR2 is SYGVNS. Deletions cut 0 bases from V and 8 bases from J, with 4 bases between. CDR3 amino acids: CASSEYQEAFF. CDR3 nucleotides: TGTGCCAGCAGTGAATACCAAGAAGCTTTCTTT.

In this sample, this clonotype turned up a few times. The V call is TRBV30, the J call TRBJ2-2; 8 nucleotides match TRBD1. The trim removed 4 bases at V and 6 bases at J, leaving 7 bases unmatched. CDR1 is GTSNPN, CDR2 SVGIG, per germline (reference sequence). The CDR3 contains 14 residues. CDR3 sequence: CAWKDRERAGELFF. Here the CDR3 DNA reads TGTGCCTGGAAGGACAGGGAAAGGGCCGGGGAGCTGTTTTTT.

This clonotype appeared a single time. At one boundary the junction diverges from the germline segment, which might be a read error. CDR3 sequence: CASSQDPGSYNSPLPF. In DNA form, the CDR3 reads TGCGCCAGCAGCCAAGATCCAGGGTCCTATAATTCACCCCTCCCCTTT. The chain carries TRBV4-3 and TRBJ1-6; the D gene is possibly TRBD1 (5 bases). This CDR3 has 16 residues. Germline lookup yields CDR1 LGHNA and CDR2 YSLEER.

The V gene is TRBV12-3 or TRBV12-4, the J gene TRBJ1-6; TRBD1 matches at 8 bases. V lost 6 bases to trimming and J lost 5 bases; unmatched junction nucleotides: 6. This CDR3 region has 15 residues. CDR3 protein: CASSGRGLDNSPLHF. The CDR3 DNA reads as TGTGCCAGCAGCGGCAGGGGGCTAGATAATTCACCCCTCCACTTT.

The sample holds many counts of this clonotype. CDR3 bases: TGCAGTGCCTCGAAAGGGAATCGCCCCTACGAGCAGTACTTC. The encoded protein is CSASKGNRPYEQYF. The rearrangement uses TRBV20-1 and TRBJ2-7; the D is unclear. This CDR3 spans 14 amino acids. CDR1 is DFQATT, CDR2 SNEGSKA, per germline (reference sequence). V shed 6 bases and J shed 2 bases, with 17 bases lying between them.